The 32 T cell receptor beta chains reported below all come from one sample, sequenced in a study of blood T cell repertoires in COVID-19 (dated by TCRdb to about 2020). The method was the immunoSEQ multiplex PCR assay. Sourced from immuneACCESS, this table was stored by TCRdb with only in-frame sequences that have V and J called. A share of the clones is absent; for the studies checked, an unresolved V gene accounts for under half, and the remainder has no known explanation. This sample has 200,000 to 300,000 clones in its table, and 65% to 85% of those were observed once. The ten largest account for around 5.5% of the sample. The sample was peripheral blood. These receptors were taken from a human donor in a cohort sampled during active COVID-19.

J is TRBJ1-2 and V is TRBV30; D remains ambiguous. CDR3 length: 11 residues. The germline V gene encodes CDR1 GTSNPN and CDR2 SVGIG (reference sequence). Trimming cost V 1 base and J 5 bases, with 5 bases left between them. CDR3 DNA sequence: TGTGCCTGGAGTGGGACTTATGGCTACACCTTC. Translated, it gives CAWSGTYGYTF.

J is TRBJ2-1 and V is TRBV3-1 (or the pseudogene TRBV3-2); D is possibly TRBD2 (6 bases). The CDR3 totals 13 residues. V shed 10 bases and J shed 5 bases, with 15 bases lying between them. Germline V CDR1 and CDR2: LGHDT, YNNKEL (reference sequence). This chain's CDR3 is CAISQGLNNEQFF. As DNA, the CDR3 is TGTGCCATCTCCCAGGGACTCAACAATGAGCAGTTCTTC.

The chain is built from TRBV30 and TRBJ1-6; 7 bases fit TRBD1. The V gene end was trimmed by 3 bases and the J gene end by 8 bases; junction bases not matched to a gene: 7. The CDR3 is 14 residues long. Germline CDR1 is GTSNPN and CDR2 is SVGIG (reference sequence). CDR3 loop: CAWSPRDSDSPLHF. The CDR3 coding sequence is TGTGCCTGGAGCCCGCGGGACAGCGATTCACCCCTCCACTTT.

This clone appeared once. The chain links TRBV5-1 to TRBJ2-5; 12 bases agree with TRBD2. Per germline, CDR1 SGHRS and CDR2 YFSETQ. This CDR3 spans 14 amino acids. After removal of 4 bases from V and 4 bases from J, the junction contained 2 bases not matched to a gene. CDR3 bases: TGCGCCAGCAGCCCGGGACTAGCGGGAGAGACCCAGTACTTC. The encoded protein is CASSPGLAGETQYF.

This rearrangement joins TRBV18 to TRBJ2-6; 9 nucleotides agree with TRBD1. The germline gives CDR1 KGHSH, CDR2 LQKENI. V gave up 3 bases and J gave up 0 bases; unmatched junction bases: 3. The CDR3 is made up of 17 amino acids. In nucleotides, the CDR3 is TGTGCCAGCTCACCCCGGGACAGGGTCTCTGGGGCCAACGTCCTGACTTTC. Translation: CASSPRDRVSGANVLTF.

This clone was recorded only once. The chain combines TRBV28 with TRBJ1-1; no clear D. CDR3 length equals 13 residues. Germline V lookup: CDR1 MDHEN, CDR2 SYDVKM. V lost 1 base to trimming and J lost 2 bases, with 5 bases between them. CDR3 protein: CASSLSVNTEAFF. CDR3 DNA sequence: TGTGCCAGCAGTTTATCAGTTAACACTGAAGCTTTCTTT.

The J gene is TRBJ1-4, the V gene TRBV10-3; no reliable D call. Germline V CDR1 and CDR2: ENHRY, SYGVKD. The CDR3 runs to 15 residues. V gave up 0 bases and J gave up 5 bases, with 10 bases separating them. The CDR3 DNA is TGTGCCATCAGTGAGTCTGCAGGTGGGAATGAAAAACTGTTTTTT. Its protein product is CAISESAGGNEKLFF.

V is TRBV11-3 and J is TRBJ2-1; 11 bases are shared with TRBD2. The CDR3 has 16 residues. V shed 6 bases, J shed 0 bases, and the junction held 4 bases outside the gene matches. CDR1 and CDR2 from the germline V gene are SGHNT and YENEEA. CDR3 amino acids: CASSITSGSSYNEQFF. CDR3 nucleotides: TGTGCCAGCAGTATAACTAGCGGGAGCTCCTACAATGAGCAGTTCTTC.

This chain links TRBV24-1 with TRBJ2-1; the match to TRBD2 covers 11 bases. The V gene's germline CDR1 is KGHDR and CDR2 SFDVKD. The CDR3 is 20 amino acids. V lost 2 bases, J lost 0 bases, and 11 bases stayed unmatched. In DNA, the CDR3 is TGTGCCACCAGTGATTCAACTAGCGGGGGTGTAACGAGCTCCTACAATGAGCAGTTCTTC. Protein: CATSDSTSGGVTSSYNEQFF.

This clone was seen only once. The genes are TRBV6-5 and TRBJ2-5; TRBD2 might be the D (6 bases). The CDR3 has 13 residues. Germline lookup yields CDR1 MNHEY and CDR2 SVGAGI. V was trimmed by 4 bases and J by 3 bases, leaving 9 bases between them. CDR3 sequence: CASSWGLKETQYF. For the CDR3, the DNA is TGTGCCAGCAGTTGGGGACTCAAAGAGACCCAGTACTTC.

The DNA for the CDR3 is TGTGCCAGTAGTAGAGCCAGGAATAGCAATCAGCCCCAGCATTTT. Translation gives CASSRARNSNQPQHF. The rearrangement uses TRBV19 and TRBJ1-5; D remains unclear. This CDR3 is built from 15 residues. The germline CDR1 and CDR2 sequences are LNHDA and SQIVND (reference sequence). Trimming stripped 4 bases from V and 0 bases from J, with 10 bases between.

The gene calls are TRBV4-2 and TRBJ2-3; D is unresolved. Germline-derived CDR1 and CDR2 are LGHNA and YNFKEQ. Between the trimmed V and J ends, which lost 0 bases and 5 bases, there was a span of 18 bases. The CDR3 spans 17 residues. The CDR3 sequence: CASSQDGERLTGDTQYF. CDR3 in DNA: TGTGCCAGCAGCCAAGATGGAGAGCGCCTCACGGGAGATACGCAGTATTTT.

J is TRBJ2-7 and V is TRBV18; 9 bases agree with TRBD1. With V trimmed by 4 bases and J by 5 bases, 12 bases remained unmatched. Germline CDR1 reads KGHSH; CDR2 reads LQKENI. This CDR3 comprises 16 residues. The CDR3 DNA sequence: TGTGCCAGCTCACTAGCAACCGGGACAGGGTCCCACGAGCAGTACTTC. It is translated as CASSLATGTGSHEQYF.

Comment on this clone: This specimen includes other DNA sequences encoding the same CDR3. The J gene is TRBJ2-7, the V gene TRBV18; 7 nucleotides agree with TRBD2. Germline values: CDR1 KGHSH, CDR2 LQKENI. Trimming took 0 bases from V and 1 from J; bases not matched to a gene: 3. There are 15 residues in the CDR3. The CDR3 nucleotides are TGTGCCAGCTCACCACCTAGCGGGTCGTCCTACGAGCAGTACTTC. Translation gives CASSPPSGSSYEQYF.

V and J are TRBV7-9 and TRBJ1-3; D gene ambiguous. V was clipped by 5 bases and J by 8 bases, with 13 bases between them. Germline V CDR1 and CDR2: SEHNR, FQNEAQ (reference sequence). The CDR3 loop spans 13 amino acids. CDR3 bases: TGTGCCAGCAGCCCCAGGCCGAGGGACACCATATATTTT. Its protein is CASSPRPRDTIYF.

This clone was counted a few times. The junction differs from germline at one of its ends, possibly a read error. V and J are TRBV11-2 and TRBJ2-3, with 8 bases that match TRBD1. From germline, CDR1 is SGHAT and CDR2 FQNNGV. The CDR3 has 15 amino acids. CDR3: CASRHQGVGTGTQYF. As DNA, the CDR3 is TGTGCCAGCAGACATCAGGGGGTCGGGACAGGTACGCAGTATTTT.

The rearrangement links TRBV3-1 (or the pseudogene TRBV3-2) to TRBJ2-1; TRBD2 might be the D (7 bases). The CDR3 covers 14 residues. The germline gives CDR1 LGHDT, CDR2 YNNKEL (reference sequence). Deletions cut 1 base from V and 6 bases from J, with 10 bases between. In nucleotides, the CDR3 is TGTGCCAGCAGCCAAGGGGGGGGCCTCAATGAGCAGTTCTTC. It yields the protein CASSQGGGLNEQFF.

The chain is built from TRBV13 and TRBJ1-1; weak D call: TRBD1 (5 bases). V gave up 1 base and J gave up 1 base, with 10 bases separating them. Germline values: CDR1 PRHDT, CDR2 FYEKMQ (reference sequence). This CDR3 has 15 amino acids. CDR3: CASSLDQGTNTEAFF. CDR3 coding DNA: TGTGCCAGCAGCTTAGATCAGGGAACGAACACTGAAGCTTTCTTT.

The chain employs TRBV3-1 (or the pseudogene TRBV3-2) and TRBJ1-4; TRBD1 might be the D (5 bases). The V and J ends lost 3 bases and 6 bases respectively, with 14 bases between them. Germline CDR1 reads LGHDT; CDR2 reads YNNKEL (reference sequence). CDR3 length equals 15 residues. The DNA of the CDR3 is TGTGCCAGCAGCCACTCGGGAGACAGTGATGAAAAACTGTTTTTT. This encodes CASSHSGDSDEKLFF.

The rearrangement joins TRBV18 to TRBJ2-7; TRBD1 might be the D (6 bases). V was pared by 3 bases and J by 2 bases, with 11 bases between. The CDR3 loop spans 14 amino acids. Germline V gene sequence: CDR1 KGHSH, CDR2 LQKENI. CDR3 nucleotides: TGTGCCAGCTCACCCGGACAGCCCCCCTACGAGCAGTACTTC. Its protein is CASSPGQPPYEQYF.

V is TRBV11-3 and J is TRBJ2-2; D is possibly TRBD1 (6 bases). There are 15 residues in the CDR3. Per the germline V gene, CDR1 is SGHNT and CDR2 is YENEEA. V lost 7 bases and J lost 0, with 12 bases in between. The CDR3 nucleotides read TGTGCCAGCACCACAGGGTCAACGAACACCGGGGAGCTGTTTTTT. Its translation is CASTTGSTNTGELFF.

This clone occurred a few times. V gene TRBV27 combines with J gene TRBJ1-1; D is ambiguous. The V end was cut by 2 bases, the J end by 8 bases, with 12 bases between. This CDR3 is built from 13 residues. Germline assignment: CDR1 MNHEY and CDR2 SMNVEV (reference sequence). This CDR3 is CASSLRPTGEAFF. CDR3 DNA sequence: TGTGCCAGCAGTTTAAGACCGACGGGAGAAGCTTTCTTT.

J is TRBJ2-5 and V is TRBV28; perhaps TRBD1 as D (6 bases). V lost 3 bases and J lost 0, with 11 bases in between. Germline V gene lookup returns CDR1 MDHEN and CDR2 SYDVKM. The CDR3 spans 15 residues. For the CDR3, the DNA is TGTGCCAGCAGTTTTACGACAGGTTACCAAGAGACCCAGTACTTC. Its translation: CASSFTTGYQETQYF. The full variable domain, rest sourced from reference TRBV28 and TRBJ2-5, is DVKVTQSSRYLVKRTGEKVFLECVQDMDHENMFWYRQDPGLGLRLIYFSYDVKMKEKGDIPEGYSVSREKKERFSLILESASTNQTSMYLCASSFTTGYQETQYFGPGTRLLVL.

The rearrangement uses TRBV2 and TRBJ1-3, with D hard to call. There are 12 residues in the CDR3. CDR1 is SNHLY, CDR2 FYNNEI, per germline. Trimming removed 4 bases at V and 5 bases at J, with 6 bases between. The CDR3 protein is CASSVLRNTIYF. CDR3 coding DNA: TGTGCCAGCAGTGTACTGCGAAACACCATATATTTT. Combining the CDR3 with reference TRBV2 and TRBJ1-3 gives the whole variable domain EPEVTQTPSHQVTQMGQEVILRCVPISNHLYFYWYRQILGQKVEFLVSFYNNEISEKSEIFDDQFSVERPDGSNFTLKIRSTKLEDSAMYFCASSVLRNTIYFGEGSWLTVV.

The V call is TRBV28, the J call TRBJ1-5; 9 bases fit TRBD1. Germline V gene sequence: CDR1 MDHEN, CDR2 SYDVKM. The V segment lost 5 bases and the J segment 6 bases; nucleotides outside the gene matches: 8. There are 15 residues in the CDR3. The CDR3 is CASSPRDRVFQPQHF. CDR3 bases: TGTGCCAGCAGTCCCCGGGACAGGGTTTTTCAGCCCCAGCATTTT.

This sequence joins TRBV7-2 and TRBJ2-7; tentative D call: TRBD2 (5 bases). The CDR3 runs 12 residues. The V gene's germline CDR1 is SGHTA and CDR2 FQGNSA. V was cut by 2 bases and J by 4 bases, with 6 bases left in between. In DNA, the CDR3 is TGTGCCAGCAGCTTATCGGGGTACGAGCAGTACTTC. It encodes CASSLSGYEQYF.

This clone was seen repeatedly, ten times or more. This sample also contains other DNA sequences that code for the same CDR3. The rearrangement uses TRBV18 and TRBJ2-7; TRBD1 matches 9 bases. The ends lost 0 bases at V and 2 bases at J; junction bases unmatched: 2. CDR1 KGHSH and CDR2 LQKENI come from the germline V gene. There are 15 residues in the CDR3. CDR3 nucleotides: TGTGCCAGCTCACCACCCGGGACAGGGACCTACGAGCAGTACTTC. Protein product: CASSPPGTGTYEQYF.

This clone appeared a few times. The V gene is TRBV9, the J gene TRBJ2-1, with 13 bases aligning to TRBD2. Germline V gene data show CDR1 as SGDLS and CDR2 as YYNGEE. This CDR3 region has 17 residues. J gave up 2 bases and V 6 bases, and 8 bases lay outside the gene matches. The CDR3 region has the DNA TGTGCCAGCACACAGGGACTAGCGGGACGAACCTACAATGAGCAGTTCTTC. Amino acid sequence: CASTQGLAGRTYNEQFF.

The gene calls are TRBV5-4 and TRBJ1-2, with 8 bases identical to TRBD1. This CDR3 contains 14 residues. V gave up 5 bases and J gave up 6 bases; unmatched junction bases: 9. From germline, CDR1 is SGHNT and CDR2 YYREEE (reference sequence). CDR3 protein: CASSAGQGIDGYTF. Here the CDR3 DNA reads TGTGCCAGCAGTGCTGGACAGGGCATCGATGGCTACACCTTC.

The rearrangement links TRBV18 to TRBJ2-7, with 12 bases aligning to TRBD2. Per the germline V gene, CDR1 is KGHSH and CDR2 is LQKENI. Trimming took 3 bases from V and 0 from J; bases not matched to a gene: 3. CDR3 length: 16 residues. The CDR3 is CASSPLTSGSSYEQYF. In DNA, the CDR3 is TGTGCCAGCTCACCCCTGACTAGCGGGAGCTCCTACGAGCAGTACTTC. The variable domain in full, completed from reference TRBV18 and TRBJ2-7, reads NAGVMQNPRHLVRRRGQEARLRCSPMKGHSHVYWYRQLPEEGLKFMVYLQKENIIDESGMPKERFSAEFPKEGPSILRIQQVVRGDSAAYFCASSPLTSGSSYEQYFGPGTRLTVT.

This chain connects TRBV6-5 to TRBJ1-3, with 8 bases that match TRBD1. Losses at the gene ends were 7 bases for V and 2 bases for J; bases not matched to a gene: 4. Germline CDR1 reads MNHEY; CDR2 reads SVGAGI. The CDR3 covers 14 residues. DNA of the CDR3: TGTGCCAGCACCAGGACAGGGACTGGAAACACCATATATTTT. As protein: CASTRTGTGNTIYF.

The chain uses TRBV10-3 and TRBJ1-3; D is ambiguous. This CDR3 is 13 amino acids long. Trimming removed 8 bases at V and 4 bases at J, with 12 bases between. The germline V gene encodes CDR1 ENHRY and CDR2 SYGVKD. The CDR3 DNA is TGTGCCATCGCTCCGCTAGAGGGAAACACCATATATTTT. This codes for CAIAPLEGNTIYF.